Below are 4 T cell receptor beta chains sequenced from a single sample in a study of blood T cell repertoires in COVID-19. TCRdb's table, derived via immunoSEQ multiplex PCR, lists solely in-frame clones and lacks some. The sample has some 150,000 clones, approximately 86% seen once. The sample consisted of peripheral blood. These receptors were taken from a woman aged 60-75 years with acute or convalescent COVID-19.

The rearrangement uses TRBV30 and TRBJ2-1, with D uncertain. The germline V gene encodes CDR1 GTSNPN and CDR2 SVGIG (reference sequence). This CDR3 is 11 amino acids long. The V end lost 4 bases, the J end lost 8 bases, and 9 bases lay between the germline ends. The CDR3 protein is CAWTSVHEQFF. In DNA, the CDR3 is TGTGCCTGGACTAGTGTGCATGAGCAGTTCTTC.

This clone was counted a few times. The chain has TRBV19 and TRBJ2-7; a possible D gene is TRBD1 (6 bases). Germline V gene lookup returns CDR1 LNHDA and CDR2 SQIVND (reference sequence). Trimming took off 7 bases at V and 2 bases at J, with 21 bases between the two ends. The CDR3 spans 16 residues. The CDR3 loop reads CASIHRETGEPYEQYF. CDR3 DNA: TGTGCCAGTATTCATAGGGAGACAGGAGAGCCCTACGAGCAGTACTTC.

The CDR3 nucleotides read TGTGCCAGCAGCTCCACCCTGAGATCGGGCTACACCTTC. Translation: CASSSTLRSGYTF. The rearrangement uses TRBV5-6 and TRBJ1-2, with unresolved D. Trimming pared 3 bases from V and 8 bases from J, leaving 14 bases between. The CDR3 consists of 13 residues. The germline V gene has CDR1 SGHDT and CDR2 YYEEEE.

In this sample, this clone turned up a few times. Other DNA sequences in this specimen translate into the identical CDR3. The chain has TRBV9 and TRBJ1-1, with D possibly TRBD1 on 5 matching bases. The CDR3 runs to 15 residues. In germline, CDR1 is SGDLS, CDR2 YYNGEE. The germline V and J ends were trimmed by 3 bases and 1 base, with 13 bases remaining between them. CDR3 in amino acids: CASSAERGENTEAFF. The CDR3 DNA sequence: TGTGCCAGCAGCGCCGAGCGGGGGGAGAACACTGAAGCTTTCTTT.